These 20 T cell receptor beta chains were sequenced from one sample in a study of CD8 T cells in ankylosing spondylitis. MiXCR, run by TCRdb on the 5' RACE reads, gives a single entry per CDR3 protein. The sample holds some 340,000 distinct CDR3 sequences, approximately 14% seen once. The sequenced material came from blood, either unsorted or a sorted T cell fraction (not recorded which). These receptors originate from a male donor with ankylosing spondylitis or in good health (not recorded which).

The J gene is TRBJ1-2, the V gene TRBV2; perhaps TRBD1 as D (5 bases). The CDR3 length is 13 residues. Trimming shortened V by 5 bases and J by 4 bases, and 11 bases separated the two germline ends. In germline, CDR1 is SNHLY, CDR2 FYNNEI. The CDR3: CASSPTVGYGYTF. CDR3 in DNA: TGTGCCAGCAGTCCGACAGTAGGCTATGGCTACACCTTC.

The chain joins TRBV9 to TRBJ2-1; D might be TRBD1 or TRBD2, each matching 5 bases. Per germline, CDR1 SGDLS and CDR2 YYNGEE. Between the trimmed V and J ends, which lost 0 bases and 7 bases, there was a span of 11 bases. CDR3 length: 14 residues. Written as DNA, the CDR3 is TGTGCCAGCAGCGTAGAAGAGGGGTGGAATGAGCAGTTCTTC. Its translation is CASSVEEGWNEQFF.

This clonotype was seen ten or more times. V is TRBV20-1 and J is TRBJ2-5; 7 bases map to TRBD1. The CDR3 contains 12 residues. Trimming at V came to 3 bases and at J to 2 bases, leaving 0 bases not matched to a gene. Germline values: CDR1 DFQATT, CDR2 SNEGSKA (reference sequence). The DNA of the CDR3 is TGCAGTGCTAGGACAGGGCAAGAGACCCAGTACTTC. Translation: CSARTGQETQYF.

This clonotype showed up just a few times. The chain links TRBV6-5 to TRBJ1-6; the match to TRBD1 covers 9 bases. Trimming removed 10 bases from V and 10 bases from J; junction bases left unmatched: 20. Germline CDR1 and CDR2: MNHEY and SVGAGI. The CDR3 spans 17 residues. CDR3 in DNA: TGTGCCACCCGGACAGGGGCCGGGAAGAAGGGAGGATCACCCCTCCACTTT. Translating gives CATRTGAGKKGGSPLHF.

This chain links TRBV7-6 with TRBJ2-5, with unresolved D. Germline lookup yields CDR1 SGHVS and CDR2 FNYEAQ. The ends were cut back, 1 base at V and 1 base at J, with 10 bases in the middle. The CDR3 length is 15 residues. CDR3 in amino acids: CASSLESYGQETQYF. The CDR3 nucleotides read TGTGCCAGCAGCTTAGAGTCTTACGGCCAAGAGACCCAGTACTTC.

This clonotype was seen more than once but under ten times. V gene TRBV18 combines with J gene TRBJ2-1, with D possibly matching TRBD1 (5 bases). The CDR3 is made up of 14 amino acids. The ends were cut back, 3 bases at V and 7 bases at J, with 13 bases in the middle. Germline V gene lookup returns CDR1 KGHSH and CDR2 LQKENI. The CDR3 is CASSPRTNHNEQFF. The CDR3 nucleotides are TGTGCCAGCTCACCCAGGACAAACCATAATGAGCAGTTCTTC.

V and J are TRBV29-1 and TRBJ2-7; tentatively, D is TRBD1 (5 bases). V was trimmed by 1 base and J by 0 bases, leaving 16 bases between them. The germline V gene has CDR1 SQVTM and CDR2 ANQGSEA. CDR3 length: 16 amino acids. The DNA of the CDR3 is TGCAGCGTTGAAGTCAGCCGGACACCCCTCTCCTACGAGCAGTACTTC. Residues: CSVEVSRTPLSYEQYF.

This clonotype occurred a few times. V is TRBV5-1 and J is TRBJ1-2; D call uncertain. The length of the CDR3 is 13 residues. Trimming pared 1 base from V and 5 bases from J, leaving 9 bases between. The germline V gene has CDR1 SGHRS and CDR2 YFSETQ. CDR3 sequence: CASSLKGIYGYTF. The DNA of the CDR3 is TGCGCCAGCAGCTTGAAAGGGATTTATGGCTACACCTTC.

The chain has TRBV5-1 and TRBJ2-5; D gene ambiguous. The CDR3 is 13 amino acids. V lost 0 bases and J lost 10, with 13 bases in between. Looked up from germline, CDR1 is SGHRS and CDR2 is YFSETQ. CDR3 sequence: CASSLAGSSSQYF. DNA of the CDR3: TGCGCCAGCAGCTTGGCAGGCTCATCTAGCCAGTACTTC.

In this sample, this clonotype turned up a few times. The chain recombines TRBV7-7 with TRBJ2-5; a weak D match, TRBD1 (5 bases). The V gene's germline CDR1 is SSHAT and CDR2 FNYEAQ (reference sequence). The V end lost 5 bases, the J end lost 3 bases, and 13 bases lay between the germline ends. The CDR3 is 14 residues long. CDR3: CASSPQLTEETQYF. CDR3 DNA: TGTGCCAGCAGCCCACAATTGACAGAAGAGACCCAGTACTTC.

V gene TRBV25-1 combines with J gene TRBJ1-2; TRBD1 matches at 7 bases. CDR1 MGHDK and CDR2 SYGVNS come from the germline V gene. Trimming removed 4 bases from V and 8 bases from J; junction bases left unmatched: 10. The CDR3 has 14 residues. CDR3 bases: TGTGCCAGCAGTGCTTCGACAGGGATAGAAGGCTACACCTTC. It specifies CASSASTGIEGYTF.

The chain couples TRBV25-1 to TRBJ1-1; D remains ambiguous. V lost 6 bases to trimming and J lost 4 bases, with 15 bases between them. Germline lookup yields CDR1 MGHDK and CDR2 SYGVNS. This CDR3 region has 14 residues. CDR3 coding DNA: TGTGCCAGCAGCCACTCCTCAGGACTCACTGAAGCTTTCTTT. This encodes CASSHSSGLTEAFF.

This clonotype was counted between two and nine times. The chain links TRBV4-1 to TRBJ1-5; no clear D gene. CDR1 MGHRA and CDR2 YSYEKL come from the germline V gene. V gave up 1 base and J gave up 10 bases, with 17 bases separating them. This CDR3 has 15 residues. Written as DNA, the CDR3 is TGCGCCAGCAGCCAAGCGGATCTCACAATCAGCCCCCAGCATTTT. It codes for CASSQADLTISPQHF.

This clonotype was seen a handful of times. The rearrangement joins TRBV20-1 to TRBJ2-5; TRBD1 matches at 9 bases. Per the germline V gene, CDR1 is DFQATT and CDR2 is SNEGSKA (reference sequence). V shed 6 bases and J 4 bases; nucleotides not matched to a gene: 6. The CDR3 is 13 residues long. For the CDR3, the DNA is TGCAGTGCAAACAGGGGGCTGTCAGAGACCCAGTACTTC. Translated, it gives CSANRGLSETQYF.

This rearrangement joins TRBV9 to TRBJ2-7, with D perhaps TRBD2 (7 bases). V gave up 0 bases and J gave up 0 bases, with 13 bases separating them. Germline loops: CDR1 SGDLS, CDR2 YYNGEE. The CDR3 loop spans 16 amino acids. Here the CDR3 reads CASSVEGGIGSYEQYF. The CDR3 DNA is TGTGCCAGCAGCGTAGAGGGGGGGATCGGCTCCTACGAGCAGTACTTC. The full variable domain, rest sourced from reference TRBV9 and TRBJ2-7, is DSGVTQTPKHLITATGQRVTLRCSPRSGDLSVYWYQQSLDQGLQFLIQYYNGEERAKGNILERFSAQQFPDLHSELNLSSLELGDSALYFCASSVEGGIGSYEQYFGPGTRLTVT.

The gene calls are TRBV9 and TRBJ2-7; D could derive from TRBD1 or TRBD2 (6 bases each). The CDR3 is made up of 13 amino acids. V was cut by 4 bases and J by 7 bases, with 15 bases left in between. Per the germline V gene, CDR1 is SGDLS and CDR2 is YYNGEE. The DNA of the CDR3 is TGTGCCAGCAGCCTTCCGGGGGCACGGGAGCAGTACTTC. Its translation: CASSLPGAREQYF.

This clonotype was counted only a few times. The J gene is TRBJ1-1, the V gene TRBV12-3 or TRBV12-4; TRBD1 is a possible D gene (5 bases). V shed 7 bases and J shed 4 bases, with 16 bases lying between them. This CDR3 has 14 amino acids. The CDR3 loop is CASTPRAGGTEAFF. In nucleotides, the CDR3 is TGTGCCAGCACCCCTAGGGCGGGGGGCACTGAAGCTTTCTTT.

This rearrangement joins TRBV4-1 to TRBJ2-1; D is unclear. Germline CDR1 reads MGHRA; CDR2 reads YSYEKL. The germline V and J ends were trimmed by 1 base and 7 bases, with 8 bases remaining between them. This CDR3 is built from 13 residues. The CDR3 DNA follows: TGCGCCAGCAGCCAAGTGGGTTCGAATGAGCAGTTCTTC. The encoded protein is CASSQVGSNEQFF.

V is TRBV3-1 and J is TRBJ2-2; D is unclear. Germline V lookup: CDR1 LGHDT, CDR2 YNNKEL (reference sequence). The CDR3 is 15 residues long. The V end lost 4 bases, the J end lost 6 bases, and 15 bases lay between the germline ends. For the CDR3, the DNA is TGTGCCAGCAGCCCCCGTATTGCCGTCGCCGGGGAGCTGTTTTTT. Its protein product is CASSPRIAVAGELFF.

This clonotype turned up a few times. The chain uses TRBV10-3 and TRBJ2-5; D possibly corresponds to TRBD1 (6 bases). CDR1 ENHRY and CDR2 SYGVKD come from the germline V gene. Trimming cost V 8 bases and J 2 bases, with 15 bases left between them. The CDR3 extends over 14 amino acids. This CDR3 reads CAISTRGTQETQYF. The CDR3 DNA reads as TGTGCCATCTCTACCAGGGGAACTCAAGAGACCCAGTACTTC.